One TCR beta chain is described in this entry. Antigen unknown. The primer mix had 60 Vbeta and 13 Jbeta primers. Some clones are missing from TCRdb's copy, which holds only in-frame ones; the method was immunoSEQ multiplex PCR. The sample has tens of thousands of clones; over 75% are singletons. This sample was taken from a study of cytomegalovirus exposure and HLA in healthy donors. Notes on the study in general: Most subjects' HLA-A and HLA-B alleles were reportedly predicted from TCR beta sequences. Most of the CMV-associated TCR beta chains (in a later analysis) appeared to be HLA-restricted. Of the V segments, some could not be distinguished, including TRBV6-2 and TRBV6-3, and were excluded. Later analysis identified several of the most significant clusters that appeared linked to common viral pathogens.

The CDR3 contains 16 residues. From germline, CDR1 is SGDLS and CDR2 YYNGEE. V dropped 0 bases and J dropped 3; count of bases not matched to a gene: 4. This chain uses TRBV9 with TRBJ2-5; TRBD2 matches 11 bases. The sequenced material came from PBMCs. The receptor comes from a girl aged 2-15 years in good health and CMV-seropositive. CDR3 amino acids: CASSVGLAGGEETQYF. The CDR3 region has the DNA TGTGCCAGCAGCGTAGGGCTAGCGGGAGGAGAAGAGACCCAGTACTTC.